This T cell receptor (beta chain) was captured in a study of blood T cell repertoires in COVID-19. The CDR3 consists of 15 residues. Assay: immunoSEQ multiplex PCR; the TCRdb copy retains only in-frame clones and omits some. The sample carries about 160,000 clones, roughly 86% recorded once. The chain recombines TRBV21-1 with TRBJ2-3; the table gives TRBD1 as D, unverified against the DNA. TRBV21-1 is listed as a pseudogene. The clonotype originates from a middle-aged man who had recovered from COVID-19. Sequenced sample: peripheral blood. The CDR3 DNA sequence: TGTGCCAGCAGGACAGGGGAGGGAAGCACAGATACGCAGTATTTT. It yields the protein CASRTGEGSTDTQYF.